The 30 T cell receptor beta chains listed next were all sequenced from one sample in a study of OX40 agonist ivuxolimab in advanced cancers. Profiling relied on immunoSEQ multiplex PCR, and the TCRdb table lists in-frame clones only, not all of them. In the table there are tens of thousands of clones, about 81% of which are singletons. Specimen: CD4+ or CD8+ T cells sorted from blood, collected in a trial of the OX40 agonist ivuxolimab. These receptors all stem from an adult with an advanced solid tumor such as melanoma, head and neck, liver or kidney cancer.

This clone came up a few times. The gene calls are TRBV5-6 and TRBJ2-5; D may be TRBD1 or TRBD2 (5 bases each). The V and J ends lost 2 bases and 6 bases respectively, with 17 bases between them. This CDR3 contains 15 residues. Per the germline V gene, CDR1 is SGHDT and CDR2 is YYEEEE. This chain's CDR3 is CASSLLARKGKTQYF. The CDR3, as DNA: TGTGCCAGCAGCTTATTAGCGAGAAAGGGGAAGACCCAGTACTTC.

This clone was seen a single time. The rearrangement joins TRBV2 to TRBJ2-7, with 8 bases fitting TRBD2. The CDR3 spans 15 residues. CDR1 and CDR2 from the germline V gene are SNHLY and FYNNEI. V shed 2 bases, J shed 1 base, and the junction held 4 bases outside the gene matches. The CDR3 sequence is CASSESSGFSYEQYF. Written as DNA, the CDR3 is TGTGCCAGCAGTGAATCTAGCGGGTTTTCCTACGAGCAGTACTTC. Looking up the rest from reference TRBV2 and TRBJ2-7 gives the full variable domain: EPEVTQTPSHQVTQMGQEVILRCVPISNHLYFYWYRQILGQKVEFLVSFYNNEISEKSEIFDDQFSVERPDGSNFTLKIRSTKLEDSAMYFCASSESSGFSYEQYFGPGTRLTVT.

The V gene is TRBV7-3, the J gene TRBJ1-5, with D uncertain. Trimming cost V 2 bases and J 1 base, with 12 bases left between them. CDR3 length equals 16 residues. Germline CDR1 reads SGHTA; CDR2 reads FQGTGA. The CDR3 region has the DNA TGTGCCAGCAGCTTACAGTCCTTCGGAAGCAATCAGCCCCAGCATTTT. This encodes CASSLQSFGSNQPQHF.

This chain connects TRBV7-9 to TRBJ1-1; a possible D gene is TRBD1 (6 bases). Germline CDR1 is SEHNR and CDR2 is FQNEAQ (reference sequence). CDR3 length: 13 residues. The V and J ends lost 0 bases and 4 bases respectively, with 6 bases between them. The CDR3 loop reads CASSLAGATEAFF. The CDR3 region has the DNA TGTGCCAGCAGCTTAGCGGGGGCCACTGAAGCTTTCTTT.

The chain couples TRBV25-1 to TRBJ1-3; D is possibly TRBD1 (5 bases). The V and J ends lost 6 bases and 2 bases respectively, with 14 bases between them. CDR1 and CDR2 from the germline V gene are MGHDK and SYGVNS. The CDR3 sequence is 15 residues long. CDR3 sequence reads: CASSPFQGTGNTIYF. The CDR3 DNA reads TGTGCCAGCAGCCCCTTCCAGGGAACTGGAAACACCATATATTTT. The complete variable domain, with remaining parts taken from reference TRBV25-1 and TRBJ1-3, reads EADIYQTPRYLVIGTGKKITLECSQTMGHDKMYWYQQDPGMELHLIHYSYGVNSTEKGDLSSESTVSRIRTEHFPLTLESARPSHTSQYLCASSPFQGTGNTIYFGEGSWLTVV.

Here the CDR3 DNA reads TGTGCCAGCAGCCACTTTGGACTAGCGGAGTCAGCCAAAAACATTCAGTACTTC. Protein: CASSHFGLAESAKNIQYF. The chain links TRBV21-1 to TRBJ2-4; the D call TRBD2 from the table was never checked on the DNA. TRBV21-1 is a pseudogene locus. The CDR3 is made up of 18 amino acids.

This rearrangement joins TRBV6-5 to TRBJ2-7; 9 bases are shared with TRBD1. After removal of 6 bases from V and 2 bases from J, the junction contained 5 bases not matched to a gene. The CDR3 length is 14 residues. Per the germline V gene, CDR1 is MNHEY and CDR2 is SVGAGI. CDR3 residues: CASRGTGRAYEQYF. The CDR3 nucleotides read TGTGCCAGCAGAGGGACAGGGCGGGCCTACGAGCAGTACTTC.

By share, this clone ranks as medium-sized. The CDR3 sequence is CASLSYRGPEAFF. The CDR3 DNA is TGTGCCAGCCTTAGCTACAGGGGGCCGGAAGCTTTCTTT. The chain links TRBV21-1 to TRBJ1-1; the table's D call, TRBD1, has no DNA check behind it. TRBV21-1 is a pseudogene. The CDR3 length is 13 residues.

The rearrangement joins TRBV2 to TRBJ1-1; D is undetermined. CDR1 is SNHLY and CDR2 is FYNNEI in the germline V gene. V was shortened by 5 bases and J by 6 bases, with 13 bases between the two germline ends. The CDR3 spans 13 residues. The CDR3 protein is CASSPYNLAEAFF. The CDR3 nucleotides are TGTGCCAGCAGTCCCTACAACCTCGCTGAAGCTTTCTTT.

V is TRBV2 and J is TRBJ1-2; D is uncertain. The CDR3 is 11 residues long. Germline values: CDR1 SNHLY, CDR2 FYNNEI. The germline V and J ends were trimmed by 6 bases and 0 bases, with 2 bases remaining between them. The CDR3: CASSPNYGYTF. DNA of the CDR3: TGTGCCAGCAGCCCTAACTATGGCTACACCTTC.

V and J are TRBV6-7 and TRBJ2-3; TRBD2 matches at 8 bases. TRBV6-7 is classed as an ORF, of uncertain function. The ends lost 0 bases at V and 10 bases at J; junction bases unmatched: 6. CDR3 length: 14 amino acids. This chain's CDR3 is CASSYSIAGGAQYF. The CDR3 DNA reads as TGTGCCAGCAGTTACTCGATCGCGGGAGGAGCGCAGTATTTT.

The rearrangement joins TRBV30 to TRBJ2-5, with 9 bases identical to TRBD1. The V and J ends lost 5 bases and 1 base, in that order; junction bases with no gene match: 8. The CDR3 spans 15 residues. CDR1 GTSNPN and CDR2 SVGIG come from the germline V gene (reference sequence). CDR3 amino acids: CAWVYWTGAQETQYF. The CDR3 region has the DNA TGTGCCTGGGTGTACTGGACAGGGGCCCAAGAGACCCAGTACTTC.

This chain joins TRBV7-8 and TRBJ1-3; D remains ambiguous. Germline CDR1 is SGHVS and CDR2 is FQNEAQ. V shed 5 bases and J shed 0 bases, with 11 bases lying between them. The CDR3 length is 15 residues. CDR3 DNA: TGTGCCAGCAGCCCCCGGATGGACTCTGGAAACACCATATATTTT. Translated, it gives CASSPRMDSGNTIYF. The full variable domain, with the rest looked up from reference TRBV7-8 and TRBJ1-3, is GAGVSQSPRYKVAKRGQDVALRCDPISGHVSLFWYQQALGQGPEFLTYFQNEAQLDKSGLPSDRFFAERPEGSVSTLKIQRTQQEDSAVYLCASSPRMDSGNTIYFGEGSWLTVV.

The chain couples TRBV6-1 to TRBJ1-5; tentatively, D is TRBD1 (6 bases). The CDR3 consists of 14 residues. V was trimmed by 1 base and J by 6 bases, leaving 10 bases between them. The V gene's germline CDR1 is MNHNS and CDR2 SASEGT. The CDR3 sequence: CASSEVRGGQPQHF. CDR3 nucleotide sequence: TGTGCCAGCAGTGAAGTGAGAGGGGGTCAGCCCCAGCATTTT.

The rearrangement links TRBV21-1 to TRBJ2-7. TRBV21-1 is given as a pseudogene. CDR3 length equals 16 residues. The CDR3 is CASIRAHTPWAYEQYF. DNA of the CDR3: TGTGCCAGCATCCGCGCTCATACCCCCTGGGCCTACGAGCAGTACTTC.

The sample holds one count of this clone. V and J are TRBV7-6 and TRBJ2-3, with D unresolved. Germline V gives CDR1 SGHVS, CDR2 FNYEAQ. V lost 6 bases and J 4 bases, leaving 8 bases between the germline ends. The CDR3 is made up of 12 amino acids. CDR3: CASSPAPDTQYF. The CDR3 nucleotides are TGTGCCAGCAGTCCAGCTCCAGATACGCAGTATTTT.

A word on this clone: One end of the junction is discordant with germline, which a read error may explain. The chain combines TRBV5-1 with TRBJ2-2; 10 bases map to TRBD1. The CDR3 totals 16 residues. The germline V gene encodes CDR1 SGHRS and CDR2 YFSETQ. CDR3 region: CASSWRDRGCHRGAVF. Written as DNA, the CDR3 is TGCGCCAGCAGCTGGCGGGACAGGGGCTGTCACCGGGGAGCTGTTTTT.

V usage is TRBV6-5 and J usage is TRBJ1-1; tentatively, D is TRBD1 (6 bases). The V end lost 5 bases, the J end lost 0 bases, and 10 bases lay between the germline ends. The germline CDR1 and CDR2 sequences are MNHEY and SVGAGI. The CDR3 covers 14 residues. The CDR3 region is CASSDGQMNTEAFF. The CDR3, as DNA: TGTGCCAGCAGTGATGGACAGATGAACACTGAAGCTTTCTTT.

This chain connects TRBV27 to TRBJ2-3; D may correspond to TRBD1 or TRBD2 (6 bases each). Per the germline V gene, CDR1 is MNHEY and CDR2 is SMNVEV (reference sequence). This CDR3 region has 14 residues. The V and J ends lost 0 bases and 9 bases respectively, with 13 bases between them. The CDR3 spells CASSLSGGQETQYF. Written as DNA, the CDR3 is TGTGCCAGCAGTTTATCTGGGGGGCAGGAGACGCAGTATTTT.

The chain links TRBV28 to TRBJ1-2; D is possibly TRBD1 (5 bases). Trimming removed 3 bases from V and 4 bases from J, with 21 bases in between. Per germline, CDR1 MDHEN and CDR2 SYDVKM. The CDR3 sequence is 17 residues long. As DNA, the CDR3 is TGTGCCAGCAGTTTGGGGCCACAAGGTCGGAGGGCCTATGGCTACACCTTC. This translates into CASSLGPQGRRAYGYTF.

The DNA for the CDR3 is TGTGCCAGCAGTTCCCACGGGACTAGGGGCGGGTACGAGCAGTACTTC. This codes for CASSSHGTRGGYEQYF. The rearrangement joins TRBV28 to TRBJ2-7; TRBD2 matches at 8 bases. This CDR3 is 16 amino acids long. Germline-derived CDR1 and CDR2 are MDHEN and SYDVKM. V lost 4 bases to trimming and J lost 4 bases; unmatched junction nucleotides: 12.

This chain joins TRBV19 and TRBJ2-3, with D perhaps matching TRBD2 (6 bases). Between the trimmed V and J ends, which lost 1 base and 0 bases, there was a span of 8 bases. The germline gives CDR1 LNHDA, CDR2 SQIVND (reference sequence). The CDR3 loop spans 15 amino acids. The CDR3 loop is CASSIGRGSTDTQYF. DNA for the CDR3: TGTGCCAGTAGTATAGGGCGGGGAAGCACAGATACGCAGTATTTT.

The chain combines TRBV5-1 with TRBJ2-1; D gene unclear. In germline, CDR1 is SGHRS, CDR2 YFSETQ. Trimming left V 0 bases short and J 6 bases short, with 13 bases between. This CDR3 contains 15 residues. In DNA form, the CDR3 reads TGCGCCAGCAGCTTGGAGAATAGGGCGCTCAATGAGCAGTTCTTC. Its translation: CASSLENRALNEQFF.

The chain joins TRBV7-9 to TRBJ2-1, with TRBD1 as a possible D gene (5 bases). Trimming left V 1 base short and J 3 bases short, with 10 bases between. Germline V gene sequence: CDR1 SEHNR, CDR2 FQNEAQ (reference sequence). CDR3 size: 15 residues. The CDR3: CASSLGQGFYNEQFF. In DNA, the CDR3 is TGTGCCAGCAGCTTAGGGCAGGGTTTCTACAATGAGCAGTTCTTC.

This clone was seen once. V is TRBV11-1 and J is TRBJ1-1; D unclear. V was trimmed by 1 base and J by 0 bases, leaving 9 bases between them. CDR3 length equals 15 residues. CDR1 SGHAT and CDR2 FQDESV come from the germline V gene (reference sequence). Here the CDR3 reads CASSLGVPVNTEAFF. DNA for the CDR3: TGTGCCAGCAGCTTAGGGGTGCCTGTGAACACTGAAGCTTTCTTT.

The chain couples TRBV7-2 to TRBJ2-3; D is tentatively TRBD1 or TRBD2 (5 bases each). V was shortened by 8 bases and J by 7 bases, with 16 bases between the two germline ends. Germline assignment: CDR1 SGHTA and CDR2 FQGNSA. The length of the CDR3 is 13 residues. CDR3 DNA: TGTGCCAGCGAGAGGTTTGGGGGAAATACGCAGTATTTT. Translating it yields CASERFGGNTQYF.

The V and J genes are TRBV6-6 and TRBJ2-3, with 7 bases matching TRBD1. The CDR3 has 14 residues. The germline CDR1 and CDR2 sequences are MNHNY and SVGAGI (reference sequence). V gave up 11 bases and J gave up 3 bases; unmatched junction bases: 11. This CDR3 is CAGIDRVKTDTQYF. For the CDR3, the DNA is TGTGCCGGGATAGACAGGGTAAAGACAGATACGCAGTATTTT.

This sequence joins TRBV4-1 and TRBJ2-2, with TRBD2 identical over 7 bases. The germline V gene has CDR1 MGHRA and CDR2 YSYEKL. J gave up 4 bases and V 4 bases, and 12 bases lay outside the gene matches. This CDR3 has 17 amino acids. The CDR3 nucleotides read TGCGCCAGCAGCCTCCCAACGGGGCTAGCGGCCACCGGGGAGCTGTTTTTT. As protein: CASSLPTGLAATGELFF.

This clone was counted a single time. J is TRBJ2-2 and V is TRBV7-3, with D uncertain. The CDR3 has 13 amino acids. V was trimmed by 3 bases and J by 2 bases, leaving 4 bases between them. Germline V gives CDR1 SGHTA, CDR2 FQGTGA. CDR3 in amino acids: CASSFPNTGELFF. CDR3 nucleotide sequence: TGTGCCAGCAGCTTCCCCAACACCGGGGAGCTGTTTTTT.

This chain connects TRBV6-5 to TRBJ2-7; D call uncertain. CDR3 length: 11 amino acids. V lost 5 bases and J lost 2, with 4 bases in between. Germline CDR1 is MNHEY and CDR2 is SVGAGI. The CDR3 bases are TGTGCCAGCAGTGCGCCCTACGAGCAGTACTTC. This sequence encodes CASSAPYEQYF.